This T cell receptor (beta chain) is from a study of radiotherapy plus CTLA-4 blockade in lung cancer. The study, taken as a whole, reports: Once radiotherapy plus ipilimumab had been given, TCR clones derived from tumor expanded in blood. Among reported predictors of response, early blood T cell clone dynamics with interferon-beta performed best.

Germline V gene data show CDR1 as WSHSY and CDR2 as SAAADI. Trimming removed 0 bases from V and 0 bases from J, with 20 bases in between. This CDR3 comprises 19 residues. The table lists this clone with a count of one. The target antigen is unknown. At the DNA level, this CDR3 is encoded by other sequences in the same sample as well. Method: immunoSEQ multiplex PCR; TCRdb's copy keeps in-frame clones and lacks some. Here the sample spans 80,000 to 100,000 clones, around 83% being singletons. Receiving focal radiation plus CTLA-4 blockade with ipilimumab were patients who had chemo-refractory metastatic non-small-cell lung cancer.

This receptor was identified in a human donor with non-small cell lung cancer who had a partial response to radiotherapy plus ipilimumab. The chain uses TRBV10-2 and TRBJ1-1; D gene ambiguous. The material was peripheral blood, obtained from a patient treated with radiotherapy plus ipilimumab. CDR3 DNA sequence: TGCGCCAGCAGTGAGTCCGACATTGCAAGATCCGCCATGAACACTGAAGCTTTCTTT. This codes for CASSESDIARSAMNTEAFF.